These 25 T cell receptor beta chains originate from one sample sequenced in a study of cytomegalovirus exposure and HLA in healthy donors. PCR primers comprised 60 Vbeta and 13 Jbeta primers. Sequencing was performed with immunoSEQ multiplex PCR; in TCRdb, only in-frame clones are kept and a portion is missing. The table records 100,000 to 130,000 clones, over 80% of them present only once. What was sequenced was PBMCs. Source of these receptors: a young man in good health and CMV-seropositive.

The DNA of the CDR3 is TGTGCCAGCAGCGGGACTCTAGGAAACACCATATATTTT. It yields the protein CASSGTLGNTIYF. V is TRBV9 and J is TRBJ1-3, with D hard to call. Germline V gives CDR1 SGDLS, CDR2 YYNGEE. The germline V and J ends were trimmed by 3 bases and 4 bases, with 8 bases remaining between them. The CDR3 loop spans 13 amino acids.

V usage is TRBV21-1 and J usage is TRBJ2-3; the listed D gene, TRBD1, was not tested against the DNA. TRBV21-1 is assigned pseudogene status. This CDR3 is built from 15 residues. CDR3: CASSKGQSKTDTQYF. CDR3 DNA sequence: TGTGCCAGCAGCAAAGGACAGAGCAAGACAGATACGCAGTATTTT.

V usage is TRBV7-9 and J usage is TRBJ1-6; 7 bases are shared with TRBD1. The CDR3 length is 18 residues. J lost 0 bases, V lost 5 bases, and 10 bases had no gene match. The germline CDR1 and CDR2 sequences are SEHNR and FQNEAQ (reference sequence). CDR3 coding DNA: TGTGCCAGCAGCCGAGCAGCAGGGGGAAGCTCCTATAATTCACCCCTCCACTTT. Its protein is CASSRAAGGSSYNSPLHF.

This chain links TRBV29-1 with TRBJ1-1; the D is unclear. Trimming removed 4 bases at V and 2 bases at J, with 8 bases between. CDR1 SQVTM and CDR2 ANQGSEA come from the germline V gene. This CDR3 has 12 residues. The CDR3 loop is CSVAAGNTEAFF. The CDR3 DNA is TGCAGCGTTGCGGCGGGAAACACTGAAGCTTTCTTT.

The chain couples TRBV11-3 to TRBJ2-5; 13 nucleotides agree with TRBD2. The CDR3 is made up of 16 amino acids. The germline V gene encodes CDR1 SGHNT and CDR2 YENEEA. V gave up 4 bases and J gave up 2 bases; unmatched junction bases: 4. CDR3 nucleotide sequence: TGTGCCAGCAGCTCCGGGACTAGCGGGGTTCAAGAGACCCAGTACTTC. Translated: CASSSGTSGVQETQYF. Supplemented by reference TRBV11-3 and TRBJ2-5, the full variable domain reads EAGVVQSPRYKIIEKKQPVAFWCNPISGHNTLYWYLQNLGQGPELLIRYENEEAVDDSQLPKDRFSAERLKGVDSTLKIQPAELGDSAVYLCASSSGTSGVQETQYFGPGTRLLVL.

The J gene is TRBJ1-5, the V gene TRBV5-4, with 11 bases that match TRBD1. Germline lookup yields CDR1 SGHNT and CDR2 YYREEE (reference sequence). With V trimmed by 4 bases and J by 2 bases, 8 bases remained unmatched. This CDR3 is built from 17 residues. The CDR3 loop reads CASSVNQGQGGNQPQHF. Here the CDR3 DNA reads TGTGCCAGCAGCGTTAACCAGGGACAGGGGGGCAATCAGCCCCAGCATTTT.

Points on this clone: One junction end disagrees with the germline gene, perhaps due to a read error. The chain joins TRBV10-1 to TRBJ2-6; 8 bases are a match to TRBD2. In germline, CDR1 is WNHNN, CDR2 SYGVQD (reference sequence). The CDR3 is made up of 15 amino acids. In DNA, the CDR3 is TGCGCCAGCAGTTCGGGGGAAGCGGGGGCCAACGGCCTGACTTTC. It specifies CASSSGEAGANGLTF.

This clone was seen only once. The genes are TRBV7-9 and TRBJ2-5; TRBD1 aligns across 10 bases. The J segment lost 1 base and the V segment lost 6 bases, leaving 14 bases of the junction unmatched. There are 18 residues in the CDR3. Germline V gives CDR1 SEHNR, CDR2 FQNEAQ (reference sequence). The CDR3 is CASSFGQGGRPFQETQYF. DNA of the CDR3: TGTGCCAGCAGTTTCGGACAGGGGGGCCGACCCTTCCAAGAGACCCAGTACTTC. Using reference TRBV7-9 and TRBJ2-5 for the parts outside the CDR3, the full variable domain is DTGVSQNPRHKITKRGQNVTFRCDPISEHNRLYWYRQTLGQGPEFLTYFQNEAQLEKSRLLSDRFSAERPKGSFSTLEIQRTEQGDSAMYLCASSFGQGGRPFQETQYFGPGTRLLVL.

This clone has more than one count but fewer than ten. This sequence joins TRBV15 and TRBJ1-5; the D gene is possibly TRBD1 (6 bases). V was clipped by 5 bases and J by 9 bases, with 20 bases between them. The CDR3 runs to 15 residues. Germline CDR1 and CDR2: LNHNV and YYDKDF (reference sequence). The CDR3 DNA is TGTGCCACCAGCCCCTCAGGGGTTGGTGGGAGGCCCCAGCATTTT. Residues: CATSPSGVGGRPQHF.

The chain couples TRBV4-1 to TRBJ2-3, with 7 positions matching TRBD1. The CDR3 has 15 residues. The germline V gene encodes CDR1 MGHRA and CDR2 YSYEKL. J gave up 0 bases and V 3 bases, and 3 bases lay outside the gene matches. CDR3 nucleotide sequence: TGCGCCAGCAGCCAGCAACAGGGGAGCACAGATACGCAGTATTTT. Encoded protein: CASSQQQGSTDTQYF.

The chain joins TRBV30 to TRBJ1-1; D ambiguous. The CDR3 consists of 16 residues. Germline CDR1 GTSNPN, CDR2 SVGIG (reference sequence). Trimming removed 1 base from V and 1 base from J, with 16 bases in between. DNA of the CDR3: TGTGCCTGGAGTGAGTGGAGGTACCCAGCGAACACTGAAGCTTTCTTT. Protein sequence: CAWSEWRYPANTEAFF.

The rearrangement links TRBV7-9 to TRBJ2-3; the match to TRBD2 covers 8 bases. CDR3 size: 15 residues. Germline CDR1 reads SEHNR; CDR2 reads FQNEAQ (reference sequence). V lost 5 bases, J lost 7 bases, and 11 bases stayed unmatched. The CDR3 reads CASSATSGSTNTQYF. The CDR3 nucleotides read TGTGCCAGCAGCGCAACTAGCGGAAGTACAAATACGCAGTATTTT.

This chain links TRBV9 with TRBJ2-6; 10 bases agree with TRBD1. This CDR3 region has 18 residues. The germline V gene encodes CDR1 SGDLS and CDR2 YYNGEE. V shed 4 bases, J shed 4 bases, and the junction held 11 bases outside the gene matches. The DNA of the CDR3 is TGTGCCAGCAGCCCGGGAGGGACAGGGGTAGGAGGGGCCAACGTCCTGACTTTC. Its protein product is CASSPGGTGVGGANVLTF.

The chain carries TRBV30 and TRBJ1-2; TRBD1 aligns across 8 bases. Germline V gene lookup returns CDR1 GTSNPN and CDR2 SVGIG (reference sequence). The CDR3 contains 13 residues. The V gene end was trimmed by 3 bases and the J gene end by 7 bases; junction bases not matched to a gene: 7. The CDR3: CAWSRTGIRGYTF. CDR3 nucleotides: TGTGCCTGGAGCCGGACAGGGATACGTGGCTACACCTTC.

The rearrangement links TRBV20-1 to TRBJ1-1; 8 bases fit TRBD1. This CDR3 is 11 amino acids long. Germline V gene sequence: CDR1 DFQATT, CDR2 SNEGSKA (reference sequence). V gave up 6 bases and J gave up 11 bases; unmatched junction bases: 8. CDR3 nucleotides: TGCAGTGCCATCAAACAGGGGGATGCTTTCTTT. It translates to CSAIKQGDAFF.

The genes are TRBV27 and TRBJ2-5; TRBD1 agrees at 10 bases. Germline CDR1 reads MNHEY; CDR2 reads SMNVEV (reference sequence). With V trimmed by 0 bases and J by 5 bases, 3 bases remained unmatched. The length of the CDR3 is 15 residues. The CDR3 DNA reads as TGTGCCAGCAGTTTATCGGACAGGGGGGGGGAGACCCAGTACTTC. Protein: CASSLSDRGGETQYF.

The chain employs TRBV5-1 and TRBJ1-1; no clear D gene. Trimming pared 1 base from V and 5 bases from J, leaving 12 bases between. This CDR3 is 14 amino acids long. Germline assignment: CDR1 SGHRS and CDR2 YFSETQ. The CDR3: CASSLNSQPTEAFF. The CDR3 region has the DNA TGCGCCAGCAGCTTGAATTCACAGCCGACTGAAGCTTTCTTT.

The V gene is TRBV2, the J gene TRBJ1-5; D gene unclear. The CDR3 has 14 residues. The germline V and J ends were trimmed by 7 bases and 0 bases, with 10 bases remaining between them. Germline CDR1 reads SNHLY; CDR2 reads FYNNEI. The DNA of the CDR3 is TGTGCCAGCACCTCGGGTTATAGCAATCAGCCCCAGCATTTT. Translated, it gives CASTSGYSNQPQHF.

On this clone itself: The junction does not match germline at one end; this may be a read error. The V call is TRBV7-9, the J call TRBJ1-1; D gene uncertain. Looked up from germline, CDR1 is SEHNR and CDR2 is FQNEAQ (reference sequence). The CDR3 totals 13 residues. In DNA form, the CDR3 reads TGTTCCAGCAGCGTAGCTATGAACACTGAAGCTTTCTTT. Translated, it gives CSSSVAMNTEAFF. Full variable domain (missing parts from reference TRBV7-9 and TRBJ1-1): DTGVSQNPRHKITKRGQNVTFRCDPISEHNRLYWYRQTLGQGPEFLTYFQNEAQLEKSRLLSDRFSAERPKGSFSTLEIQRTEQGDSAMYLCSSSVAMNTEAFFGQGTRLTVV.

Regarding this clone: The sample holds other DNA sequences that translate to the same CDR3. The V gene is TRBV11-2, the J gene TRBJ2-3; weak D call: TRBD1 (6 bases). Trimming cost V 1 base and J 4 bases, with 12 bases left between them. This CDR3 has 15 residues. Germline V CDR1 and CDR2: SGHAT, FQNNGV. The CDR3 protein is CASSLGGRGPDTQYF. Here the CDR3 DNA reads TGTGCCAGCAGCTTAGGCGGCAGGGGCCCAGATACGCAGTATTTT.

DNA for the CDR3: TGCGCCAGCAGCTTGGGACGCGGGACCGGGGAGCTGTTTTTT. Protein product: CASSLGRGTGELFF. The chain couples TRBV5-1 to TRBJ2-2, with TRBD2 as a possible D gene (5 bases). Trimming took off 0 bases at V and 5 bases at J, with 8 bases between the two ends. CDR1 and CDR2 from the germline V gene are SGHRS and YFSETQ. The CDR3 runs 14 residues.

A single count supports this clone. V usage is TRBV9 and J usage is TRBJ2-1; perhaps TRBD2 as D (5 bases). Trimming pared 0 bases from V and 10 bases from J, leaving 17 bases between. Germline-derived CDR1 and CDR2 are SGDLS and YYNGEE. The CDR3 consists of 15 residues. The CDR3 nucleotides read TGTGCCAGCAGCGTAGACGTGACGGACTGGTGGGAGCAGTTCTTC. Encoded protein: CASSVDVTDWWEQFF. The full variable domain, in which reference TRBV9 and TRBJ2-1 provide the parts outside the CDR3, is DSGVTQTPKHLITATGQRVTLRCSPRSGDLSVYWYQQSLDQGLQFLIQYYNGEERAKGNILERFSAQQFPDLHSELNLSSLELGDSALYFCASSVDVTDWWEQFFGPGTRLTVL.

The chain couples TRBV6-6 to TRBJ2-3, with 7 bases aligning to TRBD2. The V and J ends lost 6 bases and 2 bases, in that order; junction bases with no gene match: 8. Germline CDR1 and CDR2: MNHNY and SVGAGI (reference sequence). This CDR3 spans 15 amino acids. The CDR3 protein is CASRPGRVSTDTQYF. The CDR3 nucleotides are TGTGCCAGCAGACCGGGGAGGGTTTCCACAGATACGCAGTATTTT.

The gene calls are TRBV27 and TRBJ1-6; D perhaps matches TRBD1 (6 bases). The germline V gene encodes CDR1 MNHEY and CDR2 SMNVEV (reference sequence). This CDR3 has 14 residues. V lost 7 bases, J lost 10 bases, and 17 bases lay in between. The CDR3 region is CASTHRAGLSPLHF. For the CDR3, the DNA is TGTGCCAGCACCCACAGGGCAGGGTTGTCACCCCTCCACTTT.

This chain connects TRBV5-6 to TRBJ2-3, with D maybe TRBD1 (5 bases). CDR3 length: 16 amino acids. The germline gives CDR1 SGHDT, CDR2 YYEEEE. Trimming stripped 5 bases from V and 5 bases from J, with 21 bases between. As DNA, the CDR3 is TGTGCCAGCAGACAACTCACAGGAAAAAGTCGAGATACGCAGTATTTT. Translating gives CASRQLTGKSRDTQYF.